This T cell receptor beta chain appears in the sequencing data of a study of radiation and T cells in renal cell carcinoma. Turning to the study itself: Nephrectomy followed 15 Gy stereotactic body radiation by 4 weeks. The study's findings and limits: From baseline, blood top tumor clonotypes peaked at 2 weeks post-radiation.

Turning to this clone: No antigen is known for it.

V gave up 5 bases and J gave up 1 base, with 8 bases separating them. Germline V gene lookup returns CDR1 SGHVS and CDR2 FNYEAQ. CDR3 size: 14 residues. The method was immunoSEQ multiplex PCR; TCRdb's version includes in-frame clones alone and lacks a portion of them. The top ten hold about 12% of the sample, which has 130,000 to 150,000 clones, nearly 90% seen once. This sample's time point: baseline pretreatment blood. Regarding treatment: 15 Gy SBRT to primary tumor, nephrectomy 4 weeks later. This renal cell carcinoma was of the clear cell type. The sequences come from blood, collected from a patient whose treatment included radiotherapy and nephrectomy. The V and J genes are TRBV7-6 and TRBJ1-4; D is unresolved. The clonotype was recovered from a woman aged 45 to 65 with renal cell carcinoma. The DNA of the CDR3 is TGTGCCAGCAGCCGGAAAAGAACTAATGAAAAACTGTTTTTT. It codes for CASSRKRTNEKLFF.